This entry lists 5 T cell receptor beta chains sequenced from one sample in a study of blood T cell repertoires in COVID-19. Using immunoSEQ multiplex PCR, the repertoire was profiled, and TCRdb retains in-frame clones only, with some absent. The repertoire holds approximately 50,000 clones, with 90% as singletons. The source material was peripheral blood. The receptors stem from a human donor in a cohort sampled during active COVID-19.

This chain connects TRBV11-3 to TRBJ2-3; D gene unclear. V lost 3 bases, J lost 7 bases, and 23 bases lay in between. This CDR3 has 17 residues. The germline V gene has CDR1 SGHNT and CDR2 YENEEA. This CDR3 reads CASSFPLRGKMMNTQYF. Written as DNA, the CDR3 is TGTGCCAGCAGCTTCCCTCTGCGCGGCAAAATGATGAATACGCAGTATTTT.

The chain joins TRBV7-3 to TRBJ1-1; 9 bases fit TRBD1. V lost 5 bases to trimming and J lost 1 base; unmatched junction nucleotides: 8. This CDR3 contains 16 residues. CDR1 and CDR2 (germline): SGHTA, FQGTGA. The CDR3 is CASSPGTGLGNTEAFF. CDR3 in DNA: TGTGCCAGCAGCCCCGGGACAGGGTTAGGGAACACTGAAGCTTTCTTT.

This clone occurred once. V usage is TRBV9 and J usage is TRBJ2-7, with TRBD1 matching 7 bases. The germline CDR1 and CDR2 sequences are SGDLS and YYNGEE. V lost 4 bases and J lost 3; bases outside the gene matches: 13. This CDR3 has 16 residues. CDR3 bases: TGTGCCAGCAGCCGGGACAGCCAGGGCGAGGGCTACGAGCAGTACTTC. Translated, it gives CASSRDSQGEGYEQYF.

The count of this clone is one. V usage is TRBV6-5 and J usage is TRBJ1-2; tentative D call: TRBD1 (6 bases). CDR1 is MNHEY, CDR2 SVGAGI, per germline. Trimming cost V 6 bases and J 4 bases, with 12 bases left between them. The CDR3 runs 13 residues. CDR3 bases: TGTGCCAGCAGATCAACAGGGCCCTATGGCTACACCTTC. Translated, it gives CASRSTGPYGYTF.

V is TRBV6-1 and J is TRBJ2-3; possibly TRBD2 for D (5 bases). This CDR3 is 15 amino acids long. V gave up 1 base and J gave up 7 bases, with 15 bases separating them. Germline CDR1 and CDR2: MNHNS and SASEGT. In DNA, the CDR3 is TGTGCCAGCAGTGAAGGGCGGGCTACGGGGTATACGCAGTATTTT. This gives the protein CASSEGRATGYTQYF.